Presented here are 22 T cell receptor beta chains from one specimen sequenced in a study of human T cells and chemical hapten exposure. TCRdb fed the RACE reads into MiXCR, producing one record per CDR3 protein. The table lists some 400,000 distinct CDR3 sequences, 5.1% of them singletons. Time point in this sample: pre-sensitization, week 0. Treatment meaning: therapeutic diphenylcyclopropenone sensitization with weekly scalp DPC. This specimen was whole blood, taken in connection with sensitization to the hapten diphenylcyclopropenone (DPC). The receptors shown here come from a woman in her forties or fifties with alopecia areata. Some clones in this sample may be carry-over from other donors' samples.

At least ten counts were recorded for this clonotype. The V and J genes are TRBV2 and TRBJ2-3; D gene uncertain. This CDR3 has 15 amino acids. Trimming pared 10 bases from V and 8 bases from J, leaving 25 bases between. Germline V gene lookup returns CDR1 SNHLY and CDR2 FYNNEI. This CDR3 is CATGWVKGTTGTQYF. The CDR3 DNA follows: TGTGCCACCGGTTGGGTAAAGGGTACCACTGGTACGCAGTATTTT.

Ten or more counts support this clonotype. CDR3 in amino acids: CASSRTSGFTDTQYF. CDR3 coding DNA: TGTGCCAGCAGCCGAACCAGCGGCTTCACAGATACGCAGTATTTT. The rearrangement joins TRBV7-9 to TRBJ2-3, with D tentatively TRBD2 (5 bases). This CDR3 comprises 15 residues. V lost 5 bases, J lost 2 bases, and 14 bases lay in between. The V gene's germline CDR1 is SEHNR and CDR2 FQNEAQ (reference sequence).

V and J are TRBV4-2 and TRBJ2-2; D perhaps matches TRBD2 (6 bases). Trimming left V 1 base short and J 4 bases short, with 10 bases between. The CDR3 covers 15 residues. The germline CDR1 and CDR2 sequences are LGHNA and YNFKEQ. Written as DNA, the CDR3 is TGTGCCAGCAGCCAAGCCGGCGGGGTCACCGGGGAGCTGTTTTTT. As protein: CASSQAGGVTGELFF.

This clonotype was recorded a few times. The chain carries TRBV5-1 and TRBJ2-2, with D possibly TRBD2 on 6 matching bases. The CDR3 contains 14 residues. The germline gives CDR1 SGHRS, CDR2 YFSETQ. Trimming took 3 bases from V and 4 from J, leaving 10 bases between them. The CDR3 region is CASSSPAGTGELFF. In DNA form, the CDR3 reads TGCGCCAGCAGCTCCCCAGCGGGCACCGGGGAGCTGTTTTTT.

The rearrangement links TRBV12-3 or TRBV12-4 to TRBJ2-3; 11 bases agree with TRBD1. The CDR3 length is 17 residues. J lost 6 bases, V lost 5 bases, and 13 bases had no gene match. CDR3 sequence: CASSVGRDRGSLDTQYF. CDR3 nucleotides: TGTGCCAGCAGTGTGGGGAGGGACAGGGGGAGTTTGGATACGCAGTATTTT.

This clonotype was observed many times. The CDR3 region is CASSKRTDTDTQYF. DNA of the CDR3: TGTGCCAGCAGCAAAAGGACGGACACAGATACGCAGTATTTT. The rearrangement uses TRBV7-2 and TRBJ2-3; the D is unclear. Germline V gene data show CDR1 as SGHTA and CDR2 as FQGNSA. Trimming removed 5 bases from V and 2 bases from J, with 11 bases in between. The CDR3 spans 14 residues.

The chain links TRBV21-1 to TRBJ2-2; the table's D call, TRBD1, has no DNA check behind it. TRBV21-1 is designated a pseudogene. CDR3 length equals 16 residues. DNA of the CDR3: TGTGCCAGTCCCCAGGGTGGGGGCTCGAACACCGGGGAGCTGTTTTTT. Its protein product is CASPQGGGSNTGELFF.

Ten or more counts support this clonotype. The rearrangement joins TRBV4-2 to TRBJ2-2; the match to TRBD2 covers 10 bases. Unmatched junction bases numbered 5, after V lost 0 bases and J lost 1 base. CDR3 size: 18 residues. The germline V gene encodes CDR1 LGHNA and CDR2 YNFKEQ. For the CDR3, the DNA is TGTGCCAGCAGCCAAGATATTCGGACTAGCGGGAACACCGGGGAGCTGTTTTTT. It specifies CASSQDIRTSGNTGELFF.

The table lists this clonotype with a few counts. V and J are TRBV9 and TRBJ2-1; TRBD1 is a possible D gene (5 bases). CDR1 is SGDLS, CDR2 YYNGEE, per germline. The CDR3 totals 16 residues. The V gene lost 3 bases and the J gene lost 7 bases, with 20 bases spanning the gap. This chain's CDR3 is CASSGIWEKGKNEQFF. The CDR3 nucleotides are TGTGCCAGCAGCGGGATCTGGGAAAAGGGGAAAAATGAGCAGTTCTTC. Drawing the rest from reference TRBV9 and TRBJ2-1, the complete variable domain is DSGVTQTPKHLITATGQRVTLRCSPRSGDLSVYWYQQSLDQGLQFLIQYYNGEERAKGNILERFSAQQFPDLHSELNLSSLELGDSALYFCASSGIWEKGKNEQFFGPGTRLTVL.

This clonotype has a handful of counts. V is TRBV7-9 and J is TRBJ1-1; D unresolved. The CDR3 is 16 residues long. Trimming removed 6 bases from V and 5 bases from J, with 22 bases in between. Germline-derived CDR1 and CDR2 are SEHNR and FQNEAQ (reference sequence). CDR3 loop: CASRKGPGGVGTEAFF. The CDR3, as DNA: TGTGCCAGCAGGAAAGGGCCAGGAGGAGTGGGAACTGAAGCTTTCTTT.

The sample holds many counts of this clonotype. This rearrangement joins TRBV29-1 to TRBJ1-5, with D possibly matching TRBD1 (6 bases). CDR1 is SQVTM and CDR2 is ANQGSEA in the germline V gene. The germline V and J ends were trimmed by 7 bases and 0 bases, with 10 bases remaining between them. The CDR3 length is 13 residues. The CDR3: CSAQGNSNQPQHF. The DNA for the CDR3 is TGCAGCGCACAGGGAAATAGCAATCAGCCCCAGCATTTT.

This clonotype was counted many times. The DNA for the CDR3 is TGTGCCAGCAGTCCACAGGGGGTGGACTATGGCTACACCTTC. Translating gives CASSPQGVDYGYTF. The gene calls are TRBV27 and TRBJ1-2; TRBD1 matches 8 bases. V gave up 5 bases and J gave up 3 bases; unmatched junction bases: 5. CDR1 and CDR2 (germline): MNHEY, SMNVEV (reference sequence). This CDR3 comprises 14 residues.

The chain links TRBV29-1 to TRBJ1-2, with TRBD1 identical over 7 bases. The CDR3 covers 11 residues. Germline lookup yields CDR1 SQVTM and CDR2 ANQGSEA. Trimming at V came to 5 bases and at J to 3 bases, leaving 0 bases not matched to a gene. The CDR3 loop is CSVTGDYGYTF. Written as DNA, the CDR3 is TGCAGCGTTACAGGGGACTATGGCTACACCTTC.

This clonotype was seen many times. This sequence joins TRBV6-2 or TRBV6-3 and TRBJ1-5, with D possibly TRBD1 on 6 matching bases. There are 17 residues in the CDR3. CDR1 is MNHEY, CDR2 SVGEGT, per germline. The V end was cut by 0 bases, the J end by 8 bases, with 20 bases between. The CDR3: CASSYSGAGRIWEPQHF. Written as DNA, the CDR3 is TGTGCCAGCAGTTACTCGGGGGCAGGGAGGATTTGGGAGCCCCAGCATTTT.

This clonotype was picked up many times. The chain employs TRBV20-1 and TRBJ2-1, with 10 nucleotides matching TRBD2. The length of the CDR3 is 15 residues. The germline CDR1 and CDR2 sequences are DFQATT and SNEGSKA (reference sequence). Trimming removed 0 bases from V and 4 bases from J; junction bases left unmatched: 3. CDR3: CSARDPSGGYNEQFF. The CDR3 DNA is TGCAGTGCTAGAGACCCTAGCGGGGGTTACAATGAGCAGTTCTTC.

This clonotype was counted many times. V and J are TRBV9 and TRBJ1-1, with D uncertain. The CDR3 has 15 residues. Germline CDR1 reads SGDLS; CDR2 reads YYNGEE. V was shortened by 0 bases and J by 2 bases, with 11 bases between the two germline ends. CDR3 sequence: CASSVVARRNTEAFF. The CDR3 DNA sequence: TGTGCCAGCAGCGTAGTTGCCAGAAGAAACACTGAAGCTTTCTTT.

This clonotype has more than one count but fewer than ten. This sequence joins TRBV30 and TRBJ1-1, with no clear D. The V end lost 3 bases, the J end lost 1 base, and 9 bases lay between the germline ends. Germline assignment: CDR1 GTSNPN and CDR2 SVGIG (reference sequence). The CDR3 runs to 13 residues. The CDR3 region is CAWSQTANTEAFF. The CDR3 DNA reads as TGTGCCTGGAGCCAGACGGCGAACACTGAAGCTTTCTTT.

The V and J genes are TRBV6-1 and TRBJ2-3, with a weak D call TRBD2 (7 bases). There are 15 residues in the CDR3. V dropped 3 bases and J dropped 7 bases, with 17 bases sitting between them. Germline V gene lookup returns CDR1 MNHNS and CDR2 SASEGT. The CDR3 DNA follows: TGTGCCAGCAGTGAGGGTACCGGGGGGCCCTATACGCAGTATTTT. Its translation: CASSEGTGGPYTQYF.

This clonotype showed up just a few times. This chain joins TRBV6-6 and TRBJ1-2, with D maybe TRBD1 (5 bases). V lost 6 bases to trimming and J lost 2 bases, with 10 bases between them. This CDR3 contains 13 residues. CDR1 and CDR2 (germline): MNHNY, SVGAGI (reference sequence). This CDR3 is CASRTTENYGYTF. The CDR3 DNA reads TGTGCCAGCAGAACGACAGAAAACTATGGCTACACCTTC.

There are a few counts of this clonotype. V usage is TRBV14 and J usage is TRBJ1-5, with D tentatively TRBD1 (5 bases). Germline assignment: CDR1 SGHDN and CDR2 FVKESK. The CDR3 consists of 17 residues. Deletions cut 4 bases from V and 0 bases from J, with 16 bases between. The DNA for the CDR3 is TGTGCCAGCAGCCTCCGTTGGCAAGGGGCTAGCAATCAGCCCCAGCATTTT. The encoded protein is CASSLRWQGASNQPQHF.

The rearrangement joins TRBV7-9 to TRBJ1-1; D not resolved. The CDR3 has 18 amino acids. V lost 2 bases, J lost 5 bases, and 24 bases lay in between. Per germline, CDR1 SEHNR and CDR2 FQNEAQ (reference sequence). DNA of the CDR3: TGTGCCAGCAGCTTATATGGTCGAGGGTTAACGCGGAGGACTGAAGCTTTCTTT. As protein: CASSLYGRGLTRRTEAFF.

This clonotype was observed a few times. The V and J genes are TRBV6-1 and TRBJ1-1; tentative D call: TRBD1 (6 bases). The germline gives CDR1 MNHNS, CDR2 SASEGT. The CDR3 length is 13 residues. Trimming stripped 8 bases from V and 4 bases from J, with 14 bases between. This CDR3 reads CASGRPRGTEAFF. The CDR3 region has the DNA TGTGCCAGCGGGAGGCCCAGGGGCACTGAAGCTTTCTTT.